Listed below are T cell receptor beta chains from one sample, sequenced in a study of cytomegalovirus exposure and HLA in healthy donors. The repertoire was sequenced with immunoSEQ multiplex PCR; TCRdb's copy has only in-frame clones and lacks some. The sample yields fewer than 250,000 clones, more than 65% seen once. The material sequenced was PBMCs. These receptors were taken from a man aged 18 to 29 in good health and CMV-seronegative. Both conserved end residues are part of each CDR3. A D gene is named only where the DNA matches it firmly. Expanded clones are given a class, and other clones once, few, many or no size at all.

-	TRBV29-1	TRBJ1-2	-	CSVEDRNGYTF	TGCAGCGTTGAAGATAGAAATGGCTACACCTTC
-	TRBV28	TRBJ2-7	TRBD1	CASSFSTGVHEQYF	TGTGCCAGCAGTTTCTCGACAGGGGTCCACGAGCAGTACTTC
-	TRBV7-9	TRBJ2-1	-	CASSLIQRSYNEQFF	TGTGCCAGCAGCTTAATCCAGCGGAGCTACAATGAGCAGTTCTTC
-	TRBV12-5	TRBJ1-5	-	CASAWGESNQPQHF	TGTGCTAGTGCTTGGGGGGAGAGCAATCAGCCCCAGCATTTT
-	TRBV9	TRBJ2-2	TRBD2	CASSGLAGGGGLSGELFF	TGTGCCAGCAGCGGGCTAGCGGGAGGGGGGGGCCTTTCCGGGGAGCTGTTTTTT
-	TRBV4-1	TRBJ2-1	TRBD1	CASSRGQGPISYNEQFF	TGCGCCAGCAGCCGGGGACAGGGACCTATCTCCTACAATGAGCAGTTCTTC
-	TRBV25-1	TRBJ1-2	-	CASSEWEGVRGYTF	TGTGCCAGCAGTGAATGGGAGGGGGTCCGTGGCTACACCTTC
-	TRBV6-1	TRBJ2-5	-	CASSERLEAQYF	TGTGCCAGCAGTGAGAGGCTGGAGGCCCAGTACTTC
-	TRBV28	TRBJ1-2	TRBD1	CASSSTGAESYGYTF	TGTGCCAGCAGCTCAACAGGGGCCGAAAGCTATGGCTACACCTTC
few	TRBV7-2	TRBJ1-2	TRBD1	CASSFTGGEDYGYTF	TGTGCCAGCAGCTTTACAGGGGGCGAGGACTATGGCTACACCTTC
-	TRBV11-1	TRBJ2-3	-	CASSLHPSGGGTDTQYF	TGTGCCAGCAGCTTACACCCCAGCGGAGGGGGCACAGATACGCAGTATTTT
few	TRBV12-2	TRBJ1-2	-	CASRLKGSQGGYTF	TGTGCAAGTCGCTTAAAAGGGAGTCAAGGGGGCTACACCTTC
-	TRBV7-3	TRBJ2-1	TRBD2	CASSFDGLAGVNEQFF	TGTGCCAGCAGCTTCGACGGGCTAGCGGGAGTTAATGAGCAGTTCTTC
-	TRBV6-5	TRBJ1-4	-	CASSSTREKLFF	TGTGCCAGCAGTTCGACTCGAGAAAAACTGTTTTTT
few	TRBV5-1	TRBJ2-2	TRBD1	CASSLVTGSSTGELFF	TGCGCCAGCAGCTTGGTGACAGGGAGTAGCACCGGGGAGCTGTTTTTT
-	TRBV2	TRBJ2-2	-	CASSEAKAGRTGELFF	TGTGCCAGCAGTGAAGCAAAGGCAGGCAGGACCGGGGAGCTGTTTTTT
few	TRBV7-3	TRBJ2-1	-	CASSAGSVGEQFF	TGTGCCAGCAGCGCCGGGTCCGTCGGTGAGCAGTTCTTC
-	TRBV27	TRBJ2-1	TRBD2	CASSSLWTSGKQFF	TGTGCCAGCAGTTCCCTTTGGACTAGCGGAAAGCAGTTCTTC
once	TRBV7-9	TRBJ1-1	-	CASSLHQANTEAFF	TGTGCCAGCAGCTTACACCAGGCCAACACTGAAGCTTTCTTT
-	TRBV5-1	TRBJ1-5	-	CASSLSGENQPQHF	TGCGCCAGCAGCTTGTCGGGGGAGAATCAGCCCCAGCATTTT
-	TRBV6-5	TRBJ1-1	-	CASSYAGANTEAFF	TGTGCCAGCAGTTACGCAGGGGCGAACACTGAAGCTTTCTTT
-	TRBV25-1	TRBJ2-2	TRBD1	CASSGRTGQNTGELFF	TGTGCCAGCAGTGGAAGGACAGGGCAAAACACCGGGGAGCTGTTTTTT
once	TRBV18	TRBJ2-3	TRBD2	CASSLGLAGDTDTQYF	TGTGCCAGCTCACTGGGTTTGGCGGGGGACACAGATACGCAGTATTTT
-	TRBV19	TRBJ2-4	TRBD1	CASSIGGGRDIQYF	TGTGCCAGTAGTATAGGAGGGGGCAGGGACATTCAGTACTTC
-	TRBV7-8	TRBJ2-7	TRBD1	CASSPNRYGTGDEQYF	TGTGCCAGCAGCCCAAATCGATACGGGACAGGGGACGAGCAGTACTTC
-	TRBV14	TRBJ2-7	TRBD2	CASSRLAGGPAYEQYF	TGTGCCAGCAGCCGACTAGCGGGAGGACCAGCCTACGAGCAGTACTTC
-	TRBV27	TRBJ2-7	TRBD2	CASSWGLAAPYEQYF	TGTGCCAGCAGTTGGGGACTAGCGGCCCCCTACGAGCAGTACTTC
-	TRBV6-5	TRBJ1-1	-	CASSYGGRNTEAFF	TGTGCCAGCAGTTACGGGGGCAGGAACACTGAAGCTTTCTTT
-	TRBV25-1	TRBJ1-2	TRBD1	CASSSGTGGAYGYTF	TGTGCCAGCAGTTCCGGGACAGGGGGCGCTTATGGCTACACCTTC
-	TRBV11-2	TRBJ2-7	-	CATRATSGYEQYF	TGTGCGACGCGGGCTACCTCGGGCTACGAGCAGTACTTC
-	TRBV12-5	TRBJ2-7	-	CASGFFHTSYEQYF	TGTGCTAGTGGTTTTTTTCACACCTCCTACGAGCAGTACTTC
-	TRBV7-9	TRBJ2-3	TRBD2	CASSLASGRAATDTQYF	TGTGCCAGCAGCTTGGCTAGCGGGAGGGCCGCGACAGATACGCAGTATTTT
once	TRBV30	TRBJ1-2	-	CAWSYIGTNGYTF	TGTGCCTGGAGTTATATAGGGACAAATGGCTACACCTTC
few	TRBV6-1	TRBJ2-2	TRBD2	CASSDSGRATGELFF	TGTGCCAGCAGTGATAGCGGGAGGGCCACCGGGGAGCTGTTTTTT
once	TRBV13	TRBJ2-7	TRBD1	CASSSDRAPYEQYF	TGTGCCAGCAGCTCGGACAGGGCCCCCTACGAGCAGTACTTC
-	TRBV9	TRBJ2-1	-	CASSVGGGNEQFF	TGTGCCAGCAGCGTAGGAGGAGGCAATGAGCAGTTCTTC
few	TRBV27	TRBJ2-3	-	CASSFNQRGDTQYF	TGTGCCAGCAGTTTCAATCAGAGAGGAGATACGCAGTATTTT
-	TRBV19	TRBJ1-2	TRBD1	CASSIPGTGAYGYTF	TGTGCCAGTAGTATACCTGGGACAGGGGCTTATGGCTACACCTTC
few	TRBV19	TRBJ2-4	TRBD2	CASSLGLAGAKNIQYF	TGTGCCAGTAGTCTCGGACTAGCGGGAGCCAAAAACATTCAGTACTTC
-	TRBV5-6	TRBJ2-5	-	CASSRQKETQYF	TGTGCCAGCAGCCGACAGAAAGAGACCCAGTACTTC
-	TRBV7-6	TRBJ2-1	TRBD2	CASSYFSGASYNEQFF	TGTGCCAGCAGCTACTTTAGCGGGGCCTCCTACAATGAGCAGTTCTTC
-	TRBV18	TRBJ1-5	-	CASSPQAFRQNSNQPQHF	TGTGCCAGCTCACCGCAGGCCTTCCGGCAGAATAGCAATCAGCCCCAGCATTTT
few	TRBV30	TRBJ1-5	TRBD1	CAWSTIPGQCNQPQHF	TGTGCCTGGAGTACAATCCCGGGACAGTGCAATCAGCCCCAGCATTTT
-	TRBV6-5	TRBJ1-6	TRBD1	CASSRDRANSPLHF	TGTGCCAGCAGCCGCGACAGGGCTAATTCACCCCTCCACTTT
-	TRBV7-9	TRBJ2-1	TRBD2	CASSLGREWFF	TGTGCCAGCAGCTTAGGGCGGGAGTGGTTCTTC
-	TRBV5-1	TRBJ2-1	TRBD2	CASSLALAGDPTYNEQFF	TGCGCCAGCAGCTTGGCCTTGGCGGGAGACCCTACTTACAATGAGCAGTTCTTC
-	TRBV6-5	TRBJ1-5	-	CASSFVGGQPQHF	TGTGCCAGCAGTTTTGTGGGAGGACAGCCCCAGCATTTT
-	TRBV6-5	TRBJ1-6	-	CASSPTAYNSPLHF	TGTGCCAGCAGTCCAACAGCTTATAATTCACCCCTCCACTTT
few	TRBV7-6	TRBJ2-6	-	CASSLAVDSLSGANVLTF	TGTGCCAGCAGCTTAGCGGTAGACAGCCTCTCTGGGGCCAACGTCCTGACTTTC
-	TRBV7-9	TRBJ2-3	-	CASSRPALVTVVTATQYF	TGTGCCAGCAGCCGCCCCGCCTTGGTGACAGTGGTCACAGCTACGCAGTATTTT
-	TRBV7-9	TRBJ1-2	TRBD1	CASSLRPGTGPNGYTF	TGTGCCAGCAGCTTGCGTCCCGGGACAGGGCCGAATGGCTACACCTTC
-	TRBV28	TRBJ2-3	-	CASLWREGVDTQYF	TGTGCCAGTCTGTGGCGGGAAGGGGTGGATACGCAGTATTTT